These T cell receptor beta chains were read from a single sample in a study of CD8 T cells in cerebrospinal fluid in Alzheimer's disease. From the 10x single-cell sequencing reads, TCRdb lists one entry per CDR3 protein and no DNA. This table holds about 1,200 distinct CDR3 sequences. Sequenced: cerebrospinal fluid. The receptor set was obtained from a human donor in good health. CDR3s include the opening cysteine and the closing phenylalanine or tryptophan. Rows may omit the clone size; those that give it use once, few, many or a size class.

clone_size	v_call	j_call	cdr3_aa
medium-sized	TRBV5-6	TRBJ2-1	CASSVTGTGGPQFF
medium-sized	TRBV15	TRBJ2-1	CATSRDAGGADEQFF
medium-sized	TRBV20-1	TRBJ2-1	CSARAGYPYNEQFF
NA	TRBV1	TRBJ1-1	CTSSLLQVNTEAFF
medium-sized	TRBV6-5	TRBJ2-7	CASSSGTSGRFEQYF
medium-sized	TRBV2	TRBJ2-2	CASSEMSGENTGELFF
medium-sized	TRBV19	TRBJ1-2	CATTDRTPLDGYTF
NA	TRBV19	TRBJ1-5	CASSIYGYSNQPQHF
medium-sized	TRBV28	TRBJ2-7	CASSQGTSGSYEQYF
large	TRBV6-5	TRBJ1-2	CASSQDRVRGYTF
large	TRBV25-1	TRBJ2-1	CASSEGRQEQFF
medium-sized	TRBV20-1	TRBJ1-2	CSARTDSRVDGYTF
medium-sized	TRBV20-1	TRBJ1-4	CSARDTGGTNEKLFF
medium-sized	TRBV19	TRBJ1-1	CASSMGRNTEAFF
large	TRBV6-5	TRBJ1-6	CASRAGQGRGSPLHF
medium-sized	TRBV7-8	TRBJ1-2	CASSAEGGPRSYGYTF
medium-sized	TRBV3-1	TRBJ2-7	CASSLGAAPVNEQYF
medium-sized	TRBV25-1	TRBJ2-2	CASSGLGVGTGELFF
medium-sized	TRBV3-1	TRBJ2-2	CASSRLALANTGELFF
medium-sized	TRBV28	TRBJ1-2	CASSVGQTTYGYTF
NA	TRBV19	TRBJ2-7	CASSIPGQGVYEQYF
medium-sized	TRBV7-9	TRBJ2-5	CASSLREETQYF
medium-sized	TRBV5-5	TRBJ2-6	CASSNRQVETGANVLTF
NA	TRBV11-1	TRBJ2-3	CASLGTRHTQYF
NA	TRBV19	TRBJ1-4	CASSIWSATNEKLFF
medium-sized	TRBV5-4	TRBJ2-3	CASSSGTDVYTDTQYF
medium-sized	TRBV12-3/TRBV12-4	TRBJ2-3	CASSLLAGTDTQYF
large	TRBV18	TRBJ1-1	CASSPPNLRETEAFF
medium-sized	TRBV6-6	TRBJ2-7	CASSPKTDVGGNSSYEQYF
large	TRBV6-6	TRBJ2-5	CASSAGQQETQYF
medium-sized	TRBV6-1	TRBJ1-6	CASSPGQTYNSPLHF
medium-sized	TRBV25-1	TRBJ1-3	CASSPLGTELYSGNTIYF